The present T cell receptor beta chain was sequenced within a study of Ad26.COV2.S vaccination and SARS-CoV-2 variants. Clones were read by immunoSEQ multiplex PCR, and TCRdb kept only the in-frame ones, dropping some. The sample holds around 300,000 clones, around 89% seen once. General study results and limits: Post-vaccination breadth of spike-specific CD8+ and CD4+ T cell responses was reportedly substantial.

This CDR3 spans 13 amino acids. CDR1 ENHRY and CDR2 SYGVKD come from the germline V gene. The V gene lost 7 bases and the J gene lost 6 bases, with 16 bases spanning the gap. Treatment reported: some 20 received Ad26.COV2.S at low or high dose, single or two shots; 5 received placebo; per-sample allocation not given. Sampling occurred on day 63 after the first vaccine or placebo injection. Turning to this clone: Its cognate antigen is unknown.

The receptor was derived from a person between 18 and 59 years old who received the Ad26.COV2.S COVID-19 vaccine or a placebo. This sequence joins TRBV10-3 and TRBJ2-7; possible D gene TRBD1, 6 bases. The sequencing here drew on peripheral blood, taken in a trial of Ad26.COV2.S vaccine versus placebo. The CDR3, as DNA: TGTGCCATCAACGACGGCAGGGGCTCCGAGCAGTACTTC. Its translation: CAINDGRGSEQYF.